A single sample is the source of the 8 T cell receptor beta chains below, sequenced in a study of T cell responses to AZD1222 COVID-19 vaccine. Sequenced by immunoSEQ multiplex PCR; TCRdb stores in-frame clones only, minus some. The sample shows around 76,000 clones, 80% to 90% of them seen only once. This sample comprised peripheral blood, obtained on day 0 of AZD1222 vaccination. The receptors were sampled from an adult in good health.

The chain carries TRBV7-9 and TRBJ1-4; possible D gene TRBD1, 5 bases. This CDR3 contains 15 residues. V lost 3 bases and J 4 bases, leaving 12 bases between the germline ends. Germline loops: CDR1 SEHNR, CDR2 FQNEAQ (reference sequence). The CDR3 DNA reads TGTGCCAGCAGCTTGACGGCCGGGGGTAATGAAAAACTGTTTTTT. This gives the protein CASSLTAGGNEKLFF.

This clone was seen only once. This chain uses TRBV19 with TRBJ2-7; 13 bases map to TRBD2. Germline CDR1 is LNHDA and CDR2 is SQIVND (reference sequence). The J segment lost 2 bases and the V segment lost 8 bases, leaving 6 bases of the junction unmatched. CDR3 length: 15 amino acids. The CDR3 spells CASGPGLAGTYEQYF. DNA of the CDR3: TGTGCCAGTGGGCCGGGACTAGCGGGAACCTACGAGCAGTACTTC.

The chain recombines TRBV28 with TRBJ1-1, with D perhaps TRBD1 (5 bases). The CDR3 spans 15 residues. Germline V lookup: CDR1 MDHEN, CDR2 SYDVKM. With 7 bases removed from V and 5 bases from J, the gap between germline ends came to 20 bases. For the CDR3, the DNA is TGTGCCAGCATCCCGGGCGGGGCGGGAGATACTGAAGCTTTCTTT. Translation: CASIPGGAGDTEAFF.

This sequence joins TRBV6-2 or TRBV6-3 and TRBJ1-5, with D tentatively TRBD1 (6 bases). Trimming left V 0 bases short and J 0 bases short, with 18 bases between. The CDR3 extends over 19 amino acids. Germline CDR1 MNHEY, CDR2 SVGEGT. The CDR3 DNA sequence: TGTGCCAGCAGTTACTCCTCGGGAAACAGGGTGGATAGCAATCAGCCCCAGCATTTT. As protein: CASSYSSGNRVDSNQPQHF.

The gene calls are TRBV5-1 and TRBJ2-5, with D possibly matching TRBD1 (5 bases). The CDR3 length is 14 residues. V dropped 1 base and J dropped 5 bases, with 12 bases sitting between them. The V gene's germline CDR1 is SGHRS and CDR2 YFSETQ. This CDR3 is CASSLMGPAETQYF. CDR3 DNA: TGCGCCAGCAGCTTGATGGGGCCTGCGGAGACCCAGTACTTC.

This chain connects TRBV27 to TRBJ2-7; maybe TRBD1 (6 bases). V was trimmed by 2 bases and J by 0 bases, leaving 8 bases between them. This CDR3 is built from 14 residues. Germline values: CDR1 MNHEY, CDR2 SMNVEV (reference sequence). CDR3 DNA: TGTGCCAGCAGTTTAATGGACAGCTCCTACGAGCAGTACTTC. Its protein product is CASSLMDSSYEQYF.

This chain connects TRBV5-1 to TRBJ2-5, with D unclear. Germline CDR1 reads SGHRS; CDR2 reads YFSETQ. Trimming left V 4 bases short and J 2 bases short, with 12 bases between. The CDR3 covers 14 residues. CDR3 loop: CASSPDWWQETQYF. The CDR3 nucleotides are TGCGCCAGCAGCCCCGATTGGTGGCAAGAGACCCAGTACTTC. Full variable domain (outside the CDR3, taken from reference TRBV5-1 and TRBJ2-5): KAGVTQTPRYLIKTRGQQVTLSCSPISGHRSVSWYQQTPGQGLQFLFEYFSETQRNKGNFPGRFSGRQFSNSRSEMNVSTLELGDSALYLCASSPDWWQETQYFGPGTRLLVL.

The CDR3 reads CASSQDYTQETQYF. As DNA, the CDR3 is TGCGCCAGCAGCCAAGATTACACCCAAGAGACCCAGTACTTC. This rearrangement joins TRBV4-1 to TRBJ2-5; D gene uncertain. The CDR3 spans 14 residues. The germline V gene has CDR1 MGHRA and CDR2 YSYEKL. With 0 bases removed from V and 1 base from J, the gap between germline ends came to 6 bases.